This T cell receptor (beta chain) was profiled in a study of blood T cell repertoires in COVID-19. V dropped 0 bases and J dropped 8; count of bases not matched to a gene: 10. This CDR3 is built from 16 residues. CDR1 is SGHRS, CDR2 YFSETQ, per germline. Participants spanned ages roughly 18 to 90 years and resided in about 24 US areas. In assigning cohorts, the study relied on participant-reported clinical history. Libraries were prepared by immunoSEQ multiplex PCR; TCRdb keeps only in-frame clonotypes and omits some of them. This table holds fewer than 200,000 clones, 65% to 85% found once. This chain uses TRBV5-1 with TRBJ2-5; 10 bases align to TRBD2. The source material was PBMCs or T cells enriched from blood (not recorded which). The receptor was isolated from a woman aged 50 to 60 in a cohort exposed to, infected with or recovered from COVID-19 (not recorded which). The CDR3 nucleotides read TGCGCCAGCAGCTTGGGGTCACTAGCGGGACGGGAAACCCAGTACTTC. Its protein product is CASSLGSLAGRETQYF.